The 26 T cell receptor beta chains reported below all come from one sample, sequenced in a study of T cell responses to AZD1222 COVID-19 vaccine. TCRdb keeps only in-frame clones here, not all; method: immunoSEQ multiplex PCR. The sample has roughly 80,000 clones, about 92% seen once. This specimen was peripheral blood, taken on day 0 of AZD1222 vaccination. The receptors stem from an adult in good health.

The chain combines TRBV6-5 with TRBJ1-2; TRBD1 might be the D (6 bases). Trimming removed 7 bases from V and 6 bases from J, with 12 bases in between. The CDR3 covers 12 residues. Germline-derived CDR1 and CDR2 are MNHEY and SVGAGI. CDR3 nucleotide sequence: TGTGCCAGCACCCAGGGGCAAAATGGCTACACCTTC. This encodes CASTQGQNGYTF.

The CDR3 nucleotides are TGTGCCTGGAGTGTACCTGCCAGGGTCACCGGGGAGCTGTTTTTT. Translation: CAWSVPARVTGELFF. This chain joins TRBV30 and TRBJ2-2; D possibly corresponds to TRBD1 (5 bases). Trimming took off 0 bases at V and 4 bases at J, with 12 bases between the two ends. There are 15 residues in the CDR3. Germline lookup yields CDR1 GTSNPN and CDR2 SVGIG (reference sequence).

The chain employs TRBV2 and TRBJ2-1, with D unresolved. This CDR3 region has 10 residues. CDR1 is SNHLY, CDR2 FYNNEI, per germline. V lost 8 bases and J lost 4, with 3 bases in between. As DNA, the CDR3 is TGTGCCAGCGAATACAATGAGCAGTTCTTC. It yields the protein CASEYNEQFF.

This chain uses TRBV5-4 with TRBJ1-6; maybe TRBD1 (5 bases). The CDR3 loop spans 14 amino acids. Germline V CDR1 and CDR2: SGHNT, YYREEE (reference sequence). The germline V and J ends were trimmed by 4 bases and 8 bases, with 13 bases remaining between them. The CDR3 is CASSHRDHDSPLHF. CDR3 sequence (DNA): TGTGCCAGCAGCCACCGGGACCACGATTCACCCCTCCACTTT.

This chain connects TRBV10-3 to TRBJ2-4, with D possibly TRBD1 on 5 matching bases. Germline values: CDR1 ENHRY, CDR2 SYGVKD. The CDR3 is 14 amino acids. V was pared by 0 bases and J by 9 bases, with 12 bases between. The CDR3 DNA is TGTGCCATCAGTGAGTCTACGCAGGGCGGCATTCAGTACTTC. Its translation is CAISESTQGGIQYF.

V usage is TRBV6-5 and J usage is TRBJ1-1; the D is unclear. The CDR3 spans 13 residues. The V gene's germline CDR1 is MNHEY and CDR2 SVGAGI. Trimming cost V 4 bases and J 4 bases, with 10 bases left between them. CDR3 in amino acids: CASSWARVTEAFF. The CDR3 region has the DNA TGTGCCAGCAGTTGGGCGCGGGTCACTGAAGCTTTCTTT.

The chain is built from TRBV11-3 and TRBJ2-1, with D possibly being TRBD2 (6 bases). This CDR3 contains 15 residues. V lost 5 bases to trimming and J lost 4 bases, with 15 bases between them. Germline V gives CDR1 SGHNT, CDR2 YENEEA. CDR3 DNA: TGTGCCAGCAGCCCCGTGGGGACTTTTTACAATGAGCAGTTCTTC. Translating gives CASSPVGTFYNEQFF. Full variable domain (missing parts from reference TRBV11-3 and TRBJ2-1): EAGVVQSPRYKIIEKKQPVAFWCNPISGHNTLYWYLQNLGQGPELLIRYENEEAVDDSQLPKDRFSAERLKGVDSTLKIQPAELGDSAVYLCASSPVGTFYNEQFFGPGTRLTVL.

The rearrangement uses TRBV19 and TRBJ2-7, with TRBD2 identical over 13 bases. The germline V gene encodes CDR1 LNHDA and CDR2 SQIVND (reference sequence). V shed 7 bases, J shed 3 bases, and the junction held 3 bases outside the gene matches. The CDR3 is made up of 14 amino acids. Written as DNA, the CDR3 is TGTGCCAGTATGGGGACTAGCGGGGACTACGAGCAGTACTTC. It encodes CASMGTSGDYEQYF.

This clone was counted once. The chain combines TRBV4-2 with TRBJ1-4; D unclear. V lost 0 bases to trimming and J lost 0 bases, with 11 bases between them. CDR1 is LGHNA, CDR2 YNFKEQ, per germline. The CDR3 spans 17 residues. CDR3 in DNA: TGTGCCAGCAGCCAAGACCTGAGCCCTGCAACTAATGAAAAACTGTTTTTT. Amino acid sequence: CASSQDLSPATNEKLFF.

This clone appeared a few times. The rearrangement uses TRBV24-1 and TRBJ2-1, with TRBD2 matching over 14 bases. V lost 5 bases to trimming and J lost 8 bases; unmatched junction nucleotides: 22. The CDR3 sequence is 21 residues long. Per the germline V gene, CDR1 is KGHDR and CDR2 is SFDVKD. Written as DNA, the CDR3 is TGTGCCACCAGTGGCCCCTCAAGACTAGCGGGAGGGCAATATGGTCCAGATGAGCAGTTCTTC. It codes for CATSGPSRLAGGQYGPDEQFF.

This clone is a singleton in its sample. This chain connects TRBV3-1 (or the pseudogene TRBV3-2) to TRBJ2-3; no reliable D call. The V end lost 4 bases, the J end lost 0 bases, and 14 bases lay between the germline ends. The CDR3 contains 16 residues. The V gene's germline CDR1 is LGHDT and CDR2 YNNKEL (reference sequence). The CDR3 DNA is TGTGCCAGCAGCCCCGACACGGCAGCTAGCACAGATACGCAGTATTTT. This codes for CASSPDTAASTDTQYF.

In this sample, this clone turned up once. The rearrangement links TRBV27 to TRBJ1-6, with D perhaps TRBD1 (5 bases). Germline V lookup: CDR1 MNHEY, CDR2 SMNVEV (reference sequence). The CDR3 is 15 amino acids. V dropped 3 bases and J dropped 5 bases, with 11 bases sitting between them. CDR3 residues: CASSFGGVHNSPLHF. CDR3 nucleotides: TGTGCCAGCAGTTTTGGGGGAGTTCATAATTCACCCCTCCACTTT.

The chain couples TRBV3-1 (or the pseudogene TRBV3-2) to TRBJ1-2, with D possibly being TRBD1 (5 bases). The CDR3 has 14 amino acids. Germline V gene sequence: CDR1 LGHDT, CDR2 YNNKEL (reference sequence). Trimming removed 4 bases at V and 3 bases at J, with 12 bases between. This CDR3 reads CASSPGTTDYGYTF. CDR3 coding DNA: TGTGCCAGCAGCCCTGGGACCACCGACTATGGCTACACCTTC.

The J gene is TRBJ2-7, the V gene TRBV7-6; tentatively, D is TRBD1 or TRBD2 (7 bases each). Germline V CDR1 and CDR2: SGHVS, FNYEAQ. This CDR3 region has 17 residues. V was pared by 5 bases and J by 7 bases, with 27 bases between. The CDR3: CASSQGGGMGRSQEQYF. The CDR3 DNA reads TGTGCCAGCAGCCAGGGGGGGGGAATGGGACGCAGTCAGGAGCAGTACTTC.

This sequence joins TRBV5-1 and TRBJ2-1; D may be TRBD1 or TRBD2 (5 bases each). The CDR3 has 17 residues. Trimming took off 7 bases at V and 10 bases at J, with 30 bases between the two ends. CDR1 and CDR2 from the germline V gene are SGHRS and YFSETQ. CDR3 in amino acids: CASRIIPGPSPYSEQFF. In DNA, the CDR3 is TGCGCCAGCCGCATAATTCCGGGACCTTCGCCGTACAGCGAGCAGTTCTTC.

The J gene is TRBJ1-6, the V gene TRBV7-8; D is unresolved. The CDR3 is made up of 14 amino acids. The V gene's germline CDR1 is SGHVS and CDR2 FQNEAQ. V lost 1 base to trimming and J lost 7 bases, with 8 bases between them. The CDR3 DNA reads as TGTGCCAGCAGCTTAGGGCGGGAAAATTCACCCCTCCACTTT. It codes for CASSLGRENSPLHF.

J is TRBJ1-5 and V is TRBV12-3 or TRBV12-4; D unclear. Trimming took 1 base from V and 9 from J, leaving 4 bases between them. This CDR3 has 11 residues. CDR3 residues: CASSLGLPQHF. The CDR3 DNA reads TGTGCCAGCAGTTTAGGACTGCCCCAGCATTTT.

The rearrangement joins TRBV30 to TRBJ1-4; no clear D. The CDR3 totals 14 residues. The germline V and J ends were trimmed by 0 bases and 4 bases, with 9 bases remaining between them. Germline V gene sequence: CDR1 GTSNPN, CDR2 SVGIG (reference sequence). The CDR3 region has the DNA TGTGCCTGGAGTGTTGGGCTCGGTAATGAAAAACTGTTTTTT. Amino acids: CAWSVGLGNEKLFF.

The CDR3 sequence: CASSDARGSNEQFF. In nucleotides, the CDR3 is TGTGCCAGCAGCGACGCCAGGGGTTCGAATGAGCAGTTCTTC. The V and J genes are TRBV5-4 and TRBJ2-1; the D gene is possibly TRBD1 (6 bases). Germline V gene lookup returns CDR1 SGHNT and CDR2 YYREEE (reference sequence). CDR3 length equals 14 residues. The V end lost 4 bases, the J end lost 7 bases, and 15 bases lay between the germline ends.

The chain has TRBV7-9 and TRBJ2-1, with D tentatively TRBD1 (5 bases). CDR1 is SEHNR, CDR2 FQNEAQ, per germline (reference sequence). Trimming stripped 4 bases from V and 6 bases from J, with 10 bases between. The CDR3 totals 13 residues. CDR3 nucleotide sequence: TGTGCCAGCAGCTCGACAGTAATCAATGAGCAGTTCTTC. Translation: CASSSTVINEQFF. Drawing the rest from reference TRBV7-9 and TRBJ2-1, the complete variable domain is DTGVSQNPRHKITKRGQNVTFRCDPISEHNRLYWYRQTLGQGPEFLTYFQNEAQLEKSRLLSDRFSAERPKGSFSTLEIQRTEQGDSAMYLCASSSTVINEQFFGPGTRLTVL.

V usage is TRBV7-3 and J usage is TRBJ2-1; 7 bases align to TRBD2. CDR1 and CDR2 (germline): SGHTA, FQGTGA. The CDR3 is 17 amino acids. Germline trimming cut 4 bases from V and 5 bases from J; bases unmatched to any gene: 14. In DNA, the CDR3 is TGTGCCAGCAGCTCCCGCCGGGGAAGCGGGGATAACAATGAGCAGTTCTTC. Translating gives CASSSRRGSGDNNEQFF. Full variable domain (rest looked up from reference TRBV7-3 and TRBJ2-1): GAGVSQTPSNKVTEKGKYVELRCDPISGHTALYWYRQSLGQGPEFLIYFQGTGAADDSGLPNDRFFAVRPEGSVSTLKIQRTERGDSAVYLCASSSRRGSGDNNEQFFGPGTRLTVL.

This chain links TRBV9 with TRBJ2-5; D tentatively fits TRBD1 or TRBD2 (6 bases each). V lost 0 bases to trimming and J lost 3 bases, with 15 bases between them. This CDR3 spans 16 amino acids. The germline V gene has CDR1 SGDLS and CDR2 YYNGEE. In DNA, the CDR3 is TGTGCCAGCAGCGTAGGAGAGGGGGGACACGAAGAGACCCAGTACTTC. The encoded protein is CASSVGEGGHEETQYF.

The chain employs TRBV10-3 and TRBJ2-6; 11 positions agree with TRBD1. The germline V gene encodes CDR1 ENHRY and CDR2 SYGVKD. The junction had 6 bases not matched to a gene; V was cut back by 8 bases and J by 3 bases. The length of the CDR3 is 16 residues. Written as DNA, the CDR3 is TGTGCCATCGGACAGGGGGCTGTTGGTGGGGCCAACGTCCTGACTTTC. Protein sequence: CAIGQGAVGGANVLTF.

The gene calls are TRBV6-6 and TRBJ1-1; D gene uncertain. The CDR3 is made up of 16 amino acids. Trimming removed 2 bases from V and 1 base from J, with 14 bases in between. CDR1 and CDR2 from the germline V gene are MNHNY and SVGAGI (reference sequence). CDR3 amino acids: CASSYGSTIQNTEAFF. CDR3 in DNA: TGTGCCAGCAGTTACGGCTCTACCATCCAGAACACTGAAGCTTTCTTT.

The count of this clone is one. The rearrangement uses TRBV3-1 (or the pseudogene TRBV3-2) and TRBJ1-4; weak D call: TRBD1 (6 bases). V dropped 10 bases and J dropped 7 bases, with 16 bases sitting between them. The CDR3 is 13 residues long. Germline CDR1 is LGHDT and CDR2 is YNNKEL (reference sequence). The CDR3 nucleotides read TGTGCCACCCAAGGACCCAGGGGTGAAAAACTGTTTTTT. Translation: CATQGPRGEKLFF.

This chain uses TRBV9 with TRBJ2-5; the D gene could be TRBD1 or TRBD2 (5 bases each). Germline loops: CDR1 SGDLS, CDR2 YYNGEE. This CDR3 comprises 15 residues. The V end was cut by 0 bases, the J end by 4 bases, with 13 bases between. CDR3 in DNA: TGTGCCAGCAGCGTAGGGGACCCCGCGGTAGAGACCCAGTACTTC. Encoded protein: CASSVGDPAVETQYF.